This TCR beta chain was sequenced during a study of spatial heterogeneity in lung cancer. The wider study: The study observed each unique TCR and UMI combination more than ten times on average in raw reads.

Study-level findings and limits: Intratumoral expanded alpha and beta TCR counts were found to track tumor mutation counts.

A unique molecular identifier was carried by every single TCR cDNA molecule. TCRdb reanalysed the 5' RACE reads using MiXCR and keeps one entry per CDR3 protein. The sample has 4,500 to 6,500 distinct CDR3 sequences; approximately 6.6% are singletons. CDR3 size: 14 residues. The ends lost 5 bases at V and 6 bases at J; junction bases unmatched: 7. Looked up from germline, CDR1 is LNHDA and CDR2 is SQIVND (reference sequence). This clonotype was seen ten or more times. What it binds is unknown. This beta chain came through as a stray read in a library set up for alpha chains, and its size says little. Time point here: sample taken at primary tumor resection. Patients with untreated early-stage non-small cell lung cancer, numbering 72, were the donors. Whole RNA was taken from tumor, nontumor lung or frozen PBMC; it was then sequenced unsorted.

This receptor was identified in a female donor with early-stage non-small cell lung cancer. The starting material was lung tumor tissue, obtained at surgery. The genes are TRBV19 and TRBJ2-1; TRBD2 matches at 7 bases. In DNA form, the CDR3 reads TGTGCCAGTAGTGAAGGACTAGATCCCAATGAGCAGTTCTTC. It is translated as CASSEGLDPNEQFF. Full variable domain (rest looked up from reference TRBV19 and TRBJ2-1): DGGITQSPKYLFRKEGQNVTLSCEQNLNHDAMYWYRQDPGQGLRLIYYSQIVNDFQKGDIAEGYSVSREKKESFPLTVTSAQKNPTAFYLCASSEGLDPNEQFFGPGTRLTVL.